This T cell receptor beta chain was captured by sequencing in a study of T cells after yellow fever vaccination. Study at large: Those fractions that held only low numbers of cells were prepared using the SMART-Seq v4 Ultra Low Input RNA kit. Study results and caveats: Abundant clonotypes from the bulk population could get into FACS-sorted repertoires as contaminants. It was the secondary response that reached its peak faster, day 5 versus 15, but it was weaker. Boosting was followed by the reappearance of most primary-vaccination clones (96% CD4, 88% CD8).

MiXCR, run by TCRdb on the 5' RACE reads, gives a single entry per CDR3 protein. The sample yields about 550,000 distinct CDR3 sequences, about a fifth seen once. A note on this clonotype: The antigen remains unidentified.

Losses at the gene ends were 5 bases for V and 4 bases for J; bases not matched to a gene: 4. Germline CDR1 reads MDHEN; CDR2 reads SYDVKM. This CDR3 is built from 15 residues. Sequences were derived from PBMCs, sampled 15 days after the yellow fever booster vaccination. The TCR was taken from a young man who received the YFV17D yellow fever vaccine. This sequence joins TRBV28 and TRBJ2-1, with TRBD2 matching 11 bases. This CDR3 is CASSMGTSGYNEQFF. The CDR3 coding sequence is TGTGCCAGCAGTATGGGGACTAGCGGATACAATGAGCAGTTCTTC.